Listed here are 13 T cell receptor beta chains from one sample, sequenced in a study of cytomegalovirus exposure and HLA in healthy donors. PCR primers comprised 60 Vbeta and 13 Jbeta primers. Using immunoSEQ multiplex PCR, the repertoire was profiled, and TCRdb retains in-frame clones only, with some absent. Of some 180,000 clones in the sample, around 83% are singletons; the top ten hold around 1.2%. Sequenced material: PBMCs. These receptors were obtained from a girl aged 2 to 9 in good health and CMV-seropositive.

This clone was picked up a small number of times. The same CDR3 also results from other DNA sequences found in this sample. The rearrangement joins TRBV2 to TRBJ1-5; D ambiguous. Germline CDR1 SNHLY, CDR2 FYNNEI. CDR3 size: 14 residues. V dropped 2 bases and J dropped 2 bases, with 7 bases sitting between them. CDR3 nucleotides: TGTGCCAGCAGTGAAACCGGGGGCAATCAGCCCCAGCATTTT. It codes for CASSETGGNQPQHF.

The chain has TRBV15 and TRBJ2-3; 7 bases are shared with TRBD2. J lost 4 bases, V lost 3 bases, and 1 base had no gene match. This CDR3 is built from 13 residues. CDR1 is LNHNV and CDR2 is YYDKDF in the germline V gene (reference sequence). The chain's CDR3 is CATSRGGADTQYF. The CDR3 DNA is TGTGCCACCAGCAGGGGGGGGGCAGATACGCAGTATTTT.

This clone has a single count. The rearrangement joins TRBV30 to TRBJ2-1, with a tentative D call TRBD2 (7 bases). V lost 0 bases and J lost 0, with 12 bases in between. Germline CDR1 GTSNPN, CDR2 SVGIG (reference sequence). This CDR3 contains 16 residues. The CDR3 here is CAWSVLGGASYNEQFF. DNA of the CDR3: TGTGCCTGGAGTGTACTGGGGGGGGCCTCCTACAATGAGCAGTTCTTC.

A few counts support this clone. The chain combines TRBV10-3 with TRBJ2-7; 11 bases fit TRBD1. Unmatched junction bases numbered 2, after V lost 5 bases and J lost 5 bases. The germline V gene has CDR1 ENHRY and CDR2 SYGVKD. This CDR3 spans 13 amino acids. The CDR3 sequence is CAISRGQGDEQYF. The CDR3 DNA follows: TGTGCCATCAGTCGGGGACAGGGGGACGAGCAGTACTTC.

The chain links TRBV19 to TRBJ1-2; a weak D match, TRBD1 (5 bases). This CDR3 region has 13 residues. V lost 10 bases, J lost 3 bases, and 15 bases lay in between. Germline CDR1 is LNHDA and CDR2 is SQIVND (reference sequence). This chain's CDR3 is CATSDPGHYGYTF. DNA for the CDR3: TGTGCCACCTCAGATCCAGGGCACTATGGCTACACCTTC.

The chain is built from TRBV12-5 and TRBJ1-1, with D unclear. V lost 2 bases, J lost 8 bases, and 21 bases lay in between. The CDR3 extends over 16 amino acids. Looked up from germline, CDR1 is LGHNT and CDR2 is FRNRAP. CDR3 residues: CASGLLRWSGKSEAFF. DNA of the CDR3: TGTGCTAGTGGTTTGTTGAGGTGGTCGGGGAAATCCGAAGCTTTCTTT. Supplemented by reference TRBV12-5 and TRBJ1-1, the full variable domain reads DARVTQTPRHKVTEMGQEVTMRCQPILGHNTVFWYRQTMMQGLELLAYFRNRAPLDDSGMPKDRFSAEMPDATLATLKIQPSEPRDSAVYFCASGLLRWSGKSEAFFGQGTRLTVV.

V and J are TRBV5-6 and TRBJ2-5, with D tentatively TRBD2 (7 bases). The J call is in doubt because the DNA end fits TRBJ2-7 better. Germline V gene lookup returns CDR1 SGHDT and CDR2 YYEEEE. CDR3 length: 16 residues. CDR3 amino acids: CASSLGGAGVFYEQYF. The CDR3 DNA follows: TGTGCCAGCAGCTTGGGGGGGGCGGGGGTCTTCTACGAGCAGTACTTC.

The gene calls are TRBV27 and TRBJ1-2, with D possibly matching TRBD1 (6 bases). Between the trimmed V and J ends, which lost 2 bases and 5 bases, there was a span of 12 bases. The length of the CDR3 is 14 residues. The germline CDR1 and CDR2 sequences are MNHEY and SMNVEV (reference sequence). The CDR3 DNA is TGTGCCAGCAGTTTAGGGCAGGGGATGTATGGCTACACCTTC. It encodes CASSLGQGMYGYTF.

V is TRBV7-2 and J is TRBJ1-5; weak D call: TRBD1 (5 bases). The CDR3 has 15 amino acids. Trimming left V 5 bases short and J 0 bases short, with 11 bases between. The germline gives CDR1 SGHTA, CDR2 FQGNSA. DNA of the CDR3: TGTGCCAGCAGCCCCCGGGGGTATAGCAATCAGCCCCAGCATTTT. It is translated as CASSPRGYSNQPQHF.

The V and J genes are TRBV27 and TRBJ2-3; 8 bases map to TRBD1. The V and J ends lost 5 bases and 4 bases, in that order; junction bases with no gene match: 11. Germline V gene sequence: CDR1 MNHEY, CDR2 SMNVEV (reference sequence). The CDR3 runs to 16 residues. The DNA for the CDR3 is TGTGCCAGCAGTCAACGCAGGGGGCGCGTACCAGATACGCAGTATTTT. It yields the protein CASSQRRGRVPDTQYF.

The chain combines TRBV11-3 with TRBJ2-1; D is unresolved. This CDR3 is 15 amino acids long. Between the trimmed V and J ends, which lost 0 bases and 5 bases, there was a span of 11 bases. Germline CDR1 and CDR2: SGHNT and YENEEA. In DNA form, the CDR3 reads TGTGCCAGCAGCTTAGAGCAGGCGTTCAACAATGAGCAGTTCTTC. This gives the protein CASSLEQAFNNEQFF.

The chain is built from TRBV7-9 and TRBJ1-5; no definite D call. V was shortened by 11 bases and J by 7 bases, with 18 bases between the two germline ends. CDR3 size: 13 residues. Germline CDR1 SEHNR, CDR2 FQNEAQ (reference sequence). The CDR3 loop reads CASSGRGGQPQHF. CDR3 bases: TGTGCCTCCTCCGGGCGGGGAGGACAGCCCCAGCATTTT.

The chain links TRBV5-4 to TRBJ2-4; D remains unclear. This CDR3 spans 13 amino acids. Germline assignment: CDR1 SGHNT and CDR2 YYREEE (reference sequence). V gave up 2 bases and J gave up 4 bases, with 7 bases separating them. The CDR3 DNA reads TGTGCCAGCAGCTTAGTCGGGAAAAACATTCAGTACTTC. Translated: CASSLVGKNIQYF.